The 21 T cell receptor beta chains below all came from one sample that was sequenced in a study of blood T cell repertoires in COVID-19. Assay: immunoSEQ multiplex PCR; the TCRdb copy retains only in-frame clones and omits some. Among roughly 87,000 clones listed, around four fifths were seen once. Sequences were obtained from peripheral blood. These receptors were obtained from a woman aged 65 to 85 with acute or convalescent COVID-19.

The chain recombines TRBV12-5 with TRBJ2-5, with TRBD2 matching over 11 bases. J was trimmed by 7 bases and V by 7 bases; bases with no gene match: 8. Germline assignment: CDR1 LGHNT and CDR2 FRNRAP. This CDR3 has 14 residues. The CDR3 nucleotides are TGTGCTAGTGAGAGTAGCGGGGGGGCCGGGACCCAGTACTTC. It encodes CASESSGGAGTQYF.

The chain employs TRBV13 and TRBJ1-1; D is unclear. The length of the CDR3 is 12 residues. Trimming took 1 base from V and 6 from J, leaving 6 bases between them. Germline V gene sequence: CDR1 PRHDT, CDR2 FYEKMQ (reference sequence). CDR3 nucleotide sequence: TGTGCCAGCAGCTTAGTCCCATCTGAAGCTTTCTTT. Translated, it gives CASSLVPSEAFF.

This rearrangement joins TRBV5-1 to TRBJ2-2; TRBD1 aligns across 10 bases. Per the germline V gene, CDR1 is SGHRS and CDR2 is YFSETQ. This CDR3 comprises 17 residues. J was trimmed by 5 bases and V by 6 bases; bases with no gene match: 13. The CDR3 is CASNDLDRGIQTGELFF. The CDR3 region has the DNA TGCGCCAGCAATGATCTGGACAGGGGGATTCAAACCGGGGAGCTGTTTTTT.

The genes are TRBV2 and TRBJ2-3, with 7 bases lining up with TRBD1. V gave up 4 bases and J gave up 4 bases; unmatched junction bases: 2. The length of the CDR3 is 13 residues. Germline V CDR1 and CDR2: SNHLY, FYNNEI. This CDR3 reads CASSVDRPDTQYF. CDR3 nucleotides: TGTGCCAGCAGTGTGGACAGGCCAGATACGCAGTATTTT.

The V call is TRBV11-3, the J call TRBJ1-2, with D perhaps matching TRBD1 (6 bases). The CDR3 is made up of 14 amino acids. V dropped 4 bases and J dropped 5 bases, with 14 bases sitting between them. Germline values: CDR1 SGHNT, CDR2 YENEEA. Written as DNA, the CDR3 is TGTGCCAGCAGCTCCAGGGGAAGAGGGTATGGCTACACCTTC. As protein: CASSSRGRGYGYTF.

This clone was detected once. The chain is built from TRBV6-5 and TRBJ2-5; D gene uncertain. V was shortened by 8 bases and J by 5 bases, with 15 bases between the two germline ends. Germline CDR1 is MNHEY and CDR2 is SVGAGI. The CDR3 consists of 13 residues. For the CDR3, the DNA is TGTGCCAGCCGTAAAACCGGAGACGAGACCCAGTACTTC. It yields the protein CASRKTGDETQYF.

This sequence joins TRBV2 and TRBJ1-1; D may be TRBD1 (5 bases). This CDR3 has 13 amino acids. Germline-derived CDR1 and CDR2 are SNHLY and FYNNEI. The V end lost 6 bases, the J end lost 6 bases, and 14 bases lay between the germline ends. The DNA of the CDR3 is TGTGCCAGCAGGGACAACTGGGGCTCTGAAGCTTTCTTT. It yields the protein CASRDNWGSEAFF.

The J gene is TRBJ2-7, the V gene TRBV29-1; 11 bases map to TRBD1. V dropped 4 bases and J dropped 5; count of bases not matched to a gene: 16. The CDR3 extends over 17 amino acids. Germline V gene data show CDR1 as SQVTM and CDR2 as ANQGSEA. CDR3 sequence (DNA): TGCAGCGTTGGGGTTTTCGAGGGACAGGGGGGCTTTGACGAGCAGTACTTC. Residues: CSVGVFEGQGGFDEQYF.

This clone was seen just once. The V gene is TRBV11-3, the J gene TRBJ1-2; D gene uncertain. The germline CDR1 and CDR2 sequences are SGHNT and YENEEA. The V end was cut by 1 base, the J end by 8 bases, with 11 bases between. CDR3 length: 13 residues. CDR3 DNA: TGTGCCAGCAGCTTAGGGCGGGGAGTCGGCTACACCTTC. Translated, it gives CASSLGRGVGYTF.

The rearrangement uses TRBV5-1 and TRBJ1-2; TRBD1 might be the D (6 bases). This CDR3 has 14 residues. The V end lost 4 bases, the J end lost 5 bases, and 15 bases lay between the germline ends. Germline CDR1 is SGHRS and CDR2 is YFSETQ. This chain's CDR3 is CASSRITGTYGYTF. CDR3 DNA: TGCGCCAGCAGCAGAATAACAGGGACGTATGGCTACACCTTC.

The CDR3 here is CASSPGGGRSTDTQYF. DNA of the CDR3: TGTGCCAGCAGTCCCGGCGGTGGCCGTAGCACAGATACGCAGTATTTT. This chain links TRBV6-6 with TRBJ2-3; D is ambiguous. The CDR3 sequence is 16 residues long. V lost 5 bases and J 0 bases, leaving 15 bases between the germline ends. Germline V lookup: CDR1 MNHNY, CDR2 SVGAGI (reference sequence).

The chain has TRBV30 and TRBJ1-1, with TRBD1 matching over 9 bases. The CDR3 has 13 residues. Trimming cost V 3 bases and J 5 bases; bases outside gene matches: 4. The germline V gene encodes CDR1 GTSNPN and CDR2 SVGIG (reference sequence). CDR3 loop: CAWSRTGVTEAFF. Here the CDR3 DNA reads TGTGCCTGGAGCCGGACAGGGGTGACTGAAGCTTTCTTT.

The chain links TRBV3-1 (or the pseudogene TRBV3-2) to TRBJ2-5; D uncertain. Per germline, CDR1 LGHDT and CDR2 YNNKEL (reference sequence). The CDR3 runs 14 residues. V was trimmed by 1 base and J by 2 bases, leaving 8 bases between them. Written as DNA, the CDR3 is TGTGCCAGCAGCCAAGCGGAGATACAAGAGACCCAGTACTTC. Translating it yields CASSQAEIQETQYF.

The CDR3 DNA reads as TGTGCCAGCATCTCCCCCCCTATGTCTAACTATGGCTACACCTTC. This sequence encodes CASISPPMSNYGYTF. The chain couples TRBV28 to TRBJ1-2; D not resolved. The CDR3 runs 15 residues. V dropped 7 bases and J dropped 0 bases, with 15 bases sitting between them. The germline gives CDR1 MDHEN, CDR2 SYDVKM.

The chain uses TRBV30 and TRBJ2-5, with TRBD1 matching 9 bases. V lost 2 bases and J lost 6; bases outside the gene matches: 7. The V gene's germline CDR1 is GTSNPN and CDR2 SVGIG (reference sequence). The CDR3 consists of 14 residues. CDR3 DNA: TGTGCCTGGAGTCTTACAGGGGGCACAAAGACCCAGTACTTC. This codes for CAWSLTGGTKTQYF.

This chain connects TRBV19 to TRBJ1-2; no firm D call. Trimming pared 2 bases from V and 3 bases from J, leaving 10 bases between. From germline, CDR1 is LNHDA and CDR2 SQIVND (reference sequence). The CDR3 runs to 14 residues. CDR3 sequence: CASSISRGYYGYTF. CDR3 DNA: TGTGCCAGTAGTATATCGAGAGGCTACTATGGCTACACCTTC.

The sample holds one count of this clone. This sequence joins TRBV18 and TRBJ2-3, with D perhaps matching TRBD2 (6 bases). V gave up 6 bases and J gave up 1 base, with 11 bases separating them. This CDR3 is built from 14 residues. Germline V gene sequence: CDR1 KGHSH, CDR2 LQKENI. In nucleotides, the CDR3 is TGTGCCAGCTCGCGGGGAAGAGGCACAGATACGCAGTATTTT. It specifies CASSRGRGTDTQYF. The variable domain in full, completed from reference TRBV18 and TRBJ2-3, reads NAGVMQNPRHLVRRRGQEARLRCSPMKGHSHVYWYRQLPEEGLKFMVYLQKENIIDESGMPKERFSAEFPKEGPSILRIQQVVRGDSAAYFCASSRGRGTDTQYFGPGTRLTVL.

The chain combines TRBV5-8 with TRBJ1-2; D is undetermined. Looked up from germline, CDR1 is SGHTS and CDR2 is YDEGEE. The V gene lost 0 bases and the J gene lost 1 base, with 4 bases spanning the gap. The CDR3 runs to 13 residues. Here the CDR3 reads CASSLDYNYGYTF. In DNA form, the CDR3 reads TGTGCCAGCAGCTTGGATTATAACTATGGCTACACCTTC.

A note on this clone: This specimen includes other DNA sequences encoding the same CDR3. J is TRBJ1-5 and V is TRBV30, with 8 nucleotides matching TRBD1. The ends lost 0 bases at V and 5 bases at J; junction bases unmatched: 0. The CDR3 contains 13 residues. Germline values: CDR1 GTSNPN, CDR2 SVGIG (reference sequence). This CDR3 is CAWSVQGDQPQHF. The DNA of the CDR3 is TGTGCCTGGAGTGTACAGGGGGATCAGCCCCAGCATTTT.

Here the CDR3 reads CASSYKPAGNTEAFF. The CDR3 DNA follows: TGTGCCAGCAGTTACAAGCCCGCCGGGAACACTGAAGCTTTCTTT. The genes are TRBV6-6 and TRBJ1-1; D call uncertain. Germline CDR1 reads MNHNY; CDR2 reads SVGAGI (reference sequence). V dropped 2 bases and J dropped 1 base, with 11 bases sitting between them. The CDR3 is 15 amino acids.

The rearrangement links TRBV5-5 to TRBJ1-6, with a possible D match to TRBD1 (5 bases). The CDR3 is 18 residues long. V was trimmed by 0 bases and J by 6 bases, leaving 19 bases between them. In germline, CDR1 is SGHKS, CDR2 YYEKEE (reference sequence). The DNA for the CDR3 is TGTGCCAGCAGCTTGGCTCCCATTCAGGGTTTGGGTAATTCACCCCTCCACTTT. It codes for CASSLAPIQGLGNSPLHF.